This T cell receptor (beta chain) was sequenced during a study of monozygotic twins with inflammatory bowel disease. TCRdb reprocessed the 5' RACE reads, with one entry per CDR3 protein and no DNA. The sample totals approximately 400,000 distinct CDR3 sequences. This CDR3 is built from 16 residues. Germline V gene lookup returns CDR1 SGHTA and CDR2 FQGNSA. The rearrangement joins TRBV7-2 to TRBJ2-5; TCRdb names TRBD2, which stays unverified in the absence of DNA. The sample consisted of blood. The sequence was collected from a human donor with ulcerative colitis or Crohn's disease, or a healthy co-twin of an affected twin (not recorded which). CDR3 protein: CASSLELAGGKETQYF.